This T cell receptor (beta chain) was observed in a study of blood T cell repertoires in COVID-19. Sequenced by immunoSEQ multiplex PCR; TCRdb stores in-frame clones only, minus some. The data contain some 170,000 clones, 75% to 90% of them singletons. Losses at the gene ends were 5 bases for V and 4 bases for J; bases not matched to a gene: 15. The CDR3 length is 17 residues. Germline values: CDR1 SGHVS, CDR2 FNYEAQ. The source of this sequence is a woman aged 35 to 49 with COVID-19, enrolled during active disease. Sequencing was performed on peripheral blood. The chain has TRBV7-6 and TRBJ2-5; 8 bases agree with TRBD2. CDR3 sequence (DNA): TGTGCCAGCAGCCCCGCCCCTACGGGGGGGCCATCAGAGACCCAGTACTTC. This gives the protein CASSPAPTGGPSETQYF.